This TCR beta chain was recovered during a study of cytomegalovirus exposure and HLA in healthy donors. Study-wide results and limits: In vitro testing confirmed a few CMV-associated chains as specific for CMV antigens.

This clone was recorded once. Its antigen is currently unknown. V gave up 2 bases and J gave up 6 bases; unmatched junction bases: 2. The length of the CDR3 is 14 residues. Germline V gene data show CDR1 as MNHEY and CDR2 as SVGAGI. Generated by immunoSEQ multiplex PCR, the TCRdb table keeps only in-frame clones and is missing some. The sample consists of over 100,000 clones, approximately 89% of them appearing once. The genes are TRBV6-5 and TRBJ2-2; TRBD1 matches at 8 bases. This clonotype was obtained from a woman under 30 in good health and CMV-seronegative. The sample taken for sequencing was PBMCs. CDR3 protein: CASSYVQGAGELFF. CDR3 in DNA: TGTGCCAGCAGTTACGTACAGGGGGCCGGGGAGCTGTTTTTT.